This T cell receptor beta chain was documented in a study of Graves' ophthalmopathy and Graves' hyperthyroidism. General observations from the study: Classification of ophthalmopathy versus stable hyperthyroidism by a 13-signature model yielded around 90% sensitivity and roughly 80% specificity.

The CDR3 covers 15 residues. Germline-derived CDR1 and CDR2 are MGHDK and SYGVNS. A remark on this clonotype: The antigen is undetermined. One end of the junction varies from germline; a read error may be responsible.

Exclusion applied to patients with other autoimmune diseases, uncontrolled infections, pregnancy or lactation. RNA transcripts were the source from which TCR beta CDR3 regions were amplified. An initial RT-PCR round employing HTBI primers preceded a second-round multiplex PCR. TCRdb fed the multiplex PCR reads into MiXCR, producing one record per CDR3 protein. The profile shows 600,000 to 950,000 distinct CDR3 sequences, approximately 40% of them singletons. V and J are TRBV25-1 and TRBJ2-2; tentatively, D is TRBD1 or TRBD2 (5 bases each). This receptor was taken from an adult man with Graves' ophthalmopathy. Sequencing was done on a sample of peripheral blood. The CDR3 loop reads CALRHSGTATRELFF. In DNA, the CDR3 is TGTGCCCTGAGACACTCCGGGACGGCCACCCGGGAGCTGTTTTTT.